These 24 T cell receptor beta chains were sequenced from one sample in a study of blood T cell repertoires in COVID-19. Clones were read by immunoSEQ multiplex PCR, and TCRdb kept only the in-frame ones, dropping some. The sample lists hundreds of thousands of clones, approximately 87% seen once, with about 2.3% in the top ten. Sequences were obtained from peripheral blood. Receptor source: a woman aged 60-75 years with COVID-19, enrolled during active disease.

V is TRBV28 and J is TRBJ1-3, with TRBD1 matching 7 bases. Germline-derived CDR1 and CDR2 are MDHEN and SYDVKM. V shed 2 bases, J shed 1 base, and the junction held 2 bases outside the gene matches. The CDR3 spans 15 residues. The CDR3 sequence: CASSLVQGSGNTIYF. DNA of the CDR3: TGTGCCAGCAGTTTAGTACAGGGGTCTGGAAACACCATATATTTT.

The J gene is TRBJ2-1, the V gene TRBV6-4, with TRBD2 matching 14 bases. CDR3 length equals 17 residues. With 4 bases clipped from V and 2 bases from J, the junction kept 4 bases outside the gene matches. From germline, CDR1 is MRHNA and CDR2 SNTAGT. The CDR3 nucleotides are TGTGCCAGCAGTGCCGGACTAGCGGGGGGACCCTACAATGAGCAGTTCTTC. Translation gives CASSAGLAGGPYNEQFF.

CDR3 protein: CASRETGSGNTIYF. The DNA for the CDR3 is TGTGCCAGCAGAGAAACAGGGTCTGGAAACACCATATATTTT. J is TRBJ1-3 and V is TRBV5-6; TRBD1 might be the D (6 bases). The CDR3 consists of 14 residues. In germline, CDR1 is SGHDT, CDR2 YYEEEE. Trimming pared 5 bases from V and 1 base from J, leaving 10 bases between. Filled out from reference TRBV5-6 and TRBJ1-3, the complete variable domain reads DAGVTQSPTHLIKTRGQQVTLRCSPKSGHDTVSWYQQALGQGPQFIFQYYEEEERQRGNFPDRFSGHQFPNYSSELNVNALLLGDSALYLCASRETGSGNTIYFGEGSWLTVV.

This clone has a single count. The chain links TRBV4-1 to TRBJ2-3; 10 bases are shared with TRBD2. CDR1 MGHRA and CDR2 YSYEKL come from the germline V gene. The V segment lost 1 base and the J segment 2 bases; nucleotides outside the gene matches: 6. The CDR3 totals 17 residues. The chain's CDR3 is CASSQGASGGITDTQYF. The CDR3 DNA sequence: TGCGCCAGCAGCCAAGGGGCTAGCGGGGGTATCACAGATACGCAGTATTTT.

This clone occurred a few times. The J gene is TRBJ2-5, the V gene TRBV27; possible D gene TRBD2, 5 bases. The CDR3 length is 14 residues. CDR1 is MNHEY, CDR2 SMNVEV, per germline (reference sequence). V gave up 6 bases and J gave up 5 bases, with 16 bases separating them. In DNA, the CDR3 is TGTGCCAGCAGACCTTGGAGCGGTTCGGAGACCCAGTACTTC. Amino acids: CASRPWSGSETQYF.

The chain has TRBV6-5 and TRBJ2-1; possibly TRBD1 for D (6 bases). Germline V CDR1 and CDR2: MNHEY, SVGAGI. The CDR3 spans 13 residues. V lost 9 bases and J lost 4, with 13 bases in between. The CDR3 loop reads CASTGTPYNEQFF. The CDR3 nucleotides are TGTGCCAGTACCGGGACACCATACAATGAGCAGTTCTTC.

V is TRBV6-5 and J is TRBJ1-1, with D unresolved. V was trimmed by 8 bases and J by 4 bases, leaving 17 bases between them. This CDR3 is 14 amino acids long. From germline, CDR1 is MNHEY and CDR2 SVGAGI. CDR3 region: CASSVQTEGTEAFF. DNA for the CDR3: TGTGCCAGCTCCGTCCAGACGGAGGGCACTGAAGCTTTCTTT.

The genes are TRBV24-1 and TRBJ2-2, with 11 bases aligning to TRBD1. Per the germline V gene, CDR1 is KGHDR and CDR2 is SFDVKD. Trimming removed 7 bases from V and 7 bases from J; junction bases left unmatched: 4. The CDR3 covers 14 residues. CDR3 sequence reads: CATRGQGAVGELFF. CDR3 DNA: TGTGCCACCAGAGGACAGGGGGCTGTCGGGGAGCTGTTTTTT.

This chain connects TRBV9 to TRBJ2-2; 10 nucleotides match TRBD1. The CDR3 has 17 amino acids. The V gene's germline CDR1 is SGDLS and CDR2 YYNGEE. Trimming cost V 5 bases and J 2 bases; bases outside gene matches: 9. CDR3 nucleotides: TGTGCCAGCAGTCCTCAAGGGGACAGGGGAAACACCGGGGAGCTGTTTTTT. The encoded protein is CASSPQGDRGNTGELFF. The full variable domain, in which reference TRBV9 and TRBJ2-2 provide the parts outside the CDR3, is DSGVTQTPKHLITATGQRVTLRCSPRSGDLSVYWYQQSLDQGLQFLIQYYNGEERAKGNILERFSAQQFPDLHSELNLSSLELGDSALYFCASSPQGDRGNTGELFFGEGSRLTVL.

The chain combines TRBV5-6 with TRBJ2-7; the match to TRBD1 covers 9 bases. J lost 1 base, V lost 4 bases, and 9 bases had no gene match. There are 16 residues in the CDR3. Germline CDR1 SGHDT, CDR2 YYEEEE. CDR3 sequence (DNA): TGTGCCAGCAGCGGACAGGGGTCCCCTAATTCCTACGAGCAGTACTTC. Its protein product is CASSGQGSPNSYEQYF.

V is TRBV5-1 and J is TRBJ2-5; 8 bases match TRBD2. This CDR3 contains 15 residues. From germline, CDR1 is SGHRS and CDR2 YFSETQ. V gave up 5 bases and J gave up 4 bases; unmatched junction bases: 10. The CDR3 protein is CASSMGLAGSETQYF. In nucleotides, the CDR3 is TGCGCCAGCAGTATGGGGCTAGCGGGCTCAGAGACCCAGTACTTC.

This sequence joins TRBV6-6 and TRBJ1-2; 7 bases agree with TRBD1. The V gene end was trimmed by 5 bases and the J gene end by 2 bases; junction bases not matched to a gene: 11. CDR3 length: 16 residues. Germline V gives CDR1 MNHNY, CDR2 SVGAGI (reference sequence). The CDR3 nucleotides read TGTGCCAGCAGTGCTCGAACCGGGACAGTCAACTATGGCTACACCTTC. Protein product: CASSARTGTVNYGYTF.

This chain uses TRBV6-1 with TRBJ1-1, with TRBD1 identical over 8 bases. The germline V gene has CDR1 MNHNS and CDR2 SASEGT. CDR3 length: 17 residues. The V gene end was trimmed by 4 bases and the J gene end by 2 bases; junction bases not matched to a gene: 12. The CDR3 loop is CASSGRRQGALNTEAFF. Written as DNA, the CDR3 is TGTGCCAGCAGTGGGCGTCGGCAGGGGGCGTTAAACACTGAAGCTTTCTTT.

For the CDR3, the DNA is TGTGCCAGCAGCCCTCGTACGACAGGGCCCGGGGAGCTGTTTTTT. Translating gives CASSPRTTGPGELFF. The rearrangement joins TRBV5-4 to TRBJ2-2; 7 bases are shared with TRBD1. V dropped 4 bases and J dropped 6; count of bases not matched to a gene: 9. There are 15 residues in the CDR3. Germline V gene sequence: CDR1 SGHNT, CDR2 YYREEE (reference sequence).

J is TRBJ2-5 and V is TRBV7-2, with D possibly matching TRBD2 (7 bases). Trimming took off 0 bases at V and 2 bases at J, with 16 bases between the two ends. This CDR3 has 17 residues. The V gene's germline CDR1 is SGHTA and CDR2 FQGNSA. CDR3 protein: CASSLAGLGGPQETQYF. The CDR3 DNA sequence: TGTGCCAGCAGCTTAGCGGGATTGGGGGGGCCGCAAGAGACCCAGTACTTC.

This clone appeared a single time. The chain employs TRBV7-9 and TRBJ2-5; maybe TRBD1 (5 bases). This CDR3 is built from 14 residues. CDR1 is SEHNR, CDR2 FQNEAQ, per germline (reference sequence). Trimming took off 0 bases at V and 4 bases at J, with 9 bases between the two ends. CDR3 nucleotide sequence: TGTGCCAGCAGCTTAGCGGGGCTTCGAGAGACCCAGTACTTC. It codes for CASSLAGLRETQYF.

The chain has TRBV5-1 and TRBJ1-2; 10 bases are a match to TRBD1. J lost 10 bases, V lost 5 bases, and 11 bases had no gene match. The V gene's germline CDR1 is SGHRS and CDR2 YFSETQ. The CDR3 runs to 14 residues. CDR3 sequence reads: CASSLPGTGVPYTF. The CDR3 DNA reads TGCGCCAGCAGTTTGCCGGGGACAGGGGTACCCTACACCTTC.

This chain connects TRBV5-4 to TRBJ2-2, with TRBD2 as a possible D gene (6 bases). The V end was cut by 6 bases, the J end by 1 base, with 10 bases between. This CDR3 has 14 amino acids. CDR1 and CDR2 (germline): SGHNT, YYREEE (reference sequence). CDR3 bases: TGTGCCAGCATGGAGGGGAGGAACACCGGGGAGCTGTTTTTT. Protein sequence: CASMEGRNTGELFF. The full variable domain, with the rest looked up from reference TRBV5-4 and TRBJ2-2, is ETGVTQSPTHLIKTRGQQVTLRCSSQSGHNTVSWYQQALGQGPQFIFQYYREEENGRGNFPPRFSGLQFPNYSSELNVNALELDDSALYLCASMEGRNTGELFFGEGSRLTVL.

This clone occurred a few times. This chain joins TRBV6-5 and TRBJ2-7; 9 bases match TRBD1. V gave up 4 bases and J gave up 5 bases; unmatched junction bases: 9. This CDR3 spans 15 amino acids. CDR1 is MNHEY, CDR2 SVGAGI, per germline. This CDR3 is CASSSGGTGTNEQYF. CDR3 in DNA: TGTGCCAGCAGTTCCGGCGGGACAGGGACAAACGAGCAGTACTTC.

The gene calls are TRBV10-3 and TRBJ1-2, with D tentatively TRBD1 (6 bases). Trimming removed 9 bases from V and 4 bases from J, with 9 bases in between. Germline V CDR1 and CDR2: ENHRY, SYGVKD. The CDR3 has 11 amino acids. This chain's CDR3 is CAIGQTYGYTF. The CDR3, as DNA: TGTGCCATAGGACAGACCTATGGCTACACCTTC.

The chain carries TRBV5-1 and TRBJ2-1; D may be TRBD1 (6 bases). Germline V gives CDR1 SGHRS, CDR2 YFSETQ. Trimming took 4 bases from V and 9 from J, leaving 17 bases between them. This CDR3 comprises 14 residues. For the CDR3, the DNA is TGCGCCAGCAGCGCCCTGGGGGCGGCAGGTGAGCAGTTCTTC. This sequence encodes CASSALGAAGEQFF.

V gene TRBV5-8 combines with J gene TRBJ2-7; tentative D call: TRBD2 (6 bases). The CDR3 is made up of 16 amino acids. The germline CDR1 and CDR2 sequences are SGHTS and YDEGEE. Trimming removed 0 bases at V and 2 bases at J, with 15 bases between. CDR3 DNA sequence: TGTGCCAGCAGCTTGGGTGCAGGGACGGGAGCCTACGAGCAGTACTTC. Its protein is CASSLGAGTGAYEQYF. Filled out from reference TRBV5-8 and TRBJ2-7, the complete variable domain reads EAGVTQSPTHLIKTRGQQATLRCSPISGHTSVYWYQQALGLGLQFLLWYDEGEERNRGNFPPRFSGRQFPNYSSELNVNALELEDSALYLCASSLGAGTGAYEQYFGPGTRLTVT.

The chain has TRBV10-2 and TRBJ1-1; D is undetermined. Germline CDR1 reads WSHSY; CDR2 reads SAAADI. This CDR3 contains 14 residues. The V and J ends lost 3 bases and 4 bases respectively, with 12 bases between them. The CDR3 protein is CASSEIGVTTEAFF. The CDR3 DNA reads as TGCGCCAGCAGTGAAATCGGGGTTACCACTGAAGCTTTCTTT.

This clone was counted once. This chain uses TRBV19 with TRBJ1-1; D ambiguous. V gave up 5 bases and J gave up 7 bases, with 14 bases separating them. The CDR3 consists of 13 residues. CDR1 is LNHDA and CDR2 is SQIVND in the germline V gene (reference sequence). DNA for the CDR3: TGTGCCAGTAGTCGGAGGGAGGGTTTTGAAGCTTTCTTT. Translating it yields CASSRREGFEAFF.